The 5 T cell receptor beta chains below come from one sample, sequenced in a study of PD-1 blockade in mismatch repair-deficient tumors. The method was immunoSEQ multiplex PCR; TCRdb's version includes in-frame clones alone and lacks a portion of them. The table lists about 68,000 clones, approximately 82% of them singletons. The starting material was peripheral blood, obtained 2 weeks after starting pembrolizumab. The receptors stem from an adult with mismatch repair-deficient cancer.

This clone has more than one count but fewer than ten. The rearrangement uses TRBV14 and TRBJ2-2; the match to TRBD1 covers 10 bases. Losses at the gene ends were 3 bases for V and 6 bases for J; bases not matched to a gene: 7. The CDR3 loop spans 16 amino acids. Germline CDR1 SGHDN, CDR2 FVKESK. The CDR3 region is CASSHRTGGKSGELFF. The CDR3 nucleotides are TGTGCCAGCAGCCACCGGACAGGGGGAAAGTCCGGGGAGCTGTTTTTT.

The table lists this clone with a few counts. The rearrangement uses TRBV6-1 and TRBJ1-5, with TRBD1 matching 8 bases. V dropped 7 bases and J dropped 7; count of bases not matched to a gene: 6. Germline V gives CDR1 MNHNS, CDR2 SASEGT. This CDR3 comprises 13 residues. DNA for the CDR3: TGTGCCAGCATGACAGGGGAGGGCCAGCCCCAGCATTTT. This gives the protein CASMTGEGQPQHF.

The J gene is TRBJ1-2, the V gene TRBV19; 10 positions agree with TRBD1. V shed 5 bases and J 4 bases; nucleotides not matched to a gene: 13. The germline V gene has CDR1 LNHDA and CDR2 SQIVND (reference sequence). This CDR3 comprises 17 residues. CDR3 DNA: TGTGCCAGTAGTCCATCGACAGGGGGCGCCCCCTTCTATGGCTACACCTTC. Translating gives CASSPSTGGAPFYGYTF.

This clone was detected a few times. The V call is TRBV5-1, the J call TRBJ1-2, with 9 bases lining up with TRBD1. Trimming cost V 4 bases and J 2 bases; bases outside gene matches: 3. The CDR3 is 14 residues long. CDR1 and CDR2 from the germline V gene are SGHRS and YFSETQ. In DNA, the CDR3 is TGCGCCAGCAGCCCCGACAGGGGGAACTATGGCTACACCTTC. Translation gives CASSPDRGNYGYTF.

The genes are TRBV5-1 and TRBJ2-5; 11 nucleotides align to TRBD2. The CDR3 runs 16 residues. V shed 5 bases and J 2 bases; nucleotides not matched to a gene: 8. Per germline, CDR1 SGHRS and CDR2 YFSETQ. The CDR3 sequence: CASRGGLAGLQETQYF. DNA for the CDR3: TGCGCCAGCAGGGGCGGACTAGCGGGTTTACAAGAGACCCAGTACTTC. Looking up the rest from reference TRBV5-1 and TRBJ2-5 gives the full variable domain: KAGVTQTPRYLIKTRGQQVTLSCSPISGHRSVSWYQQTPGQGLQFLFEYFSETQRNKGNFPGRFSGRQFSNSRSEMNVSTLELGDSALYLCASRGGLAGLQETQYFGPGTRLLVL.